This TCR beta chain was retrieved from a study of blood T cell repertoires in COVID-19. On the study more broadly: Two negative PCRs, clearance, or symptom resolution were required of recovered Cohort 3 donors.

In the authors' methods: Reference gene primer amplification yielded estimated nucleated cell counts. Produced via immunoSEQ multiplex PCR; TCRdb's table is partial and in-frame only. V and J calls and clone size are given by that table; D and trimming were obtained from the DNA. The table lists about 360,000 clones, 70% to 90% of them singletons. Looked up from germline, CDR1 is SQVTM and CDR2 is ANQGSEA. Trimming cost V 6 bases and J 7 bases, with 18 bases left between them. The length of the CDR3 is 14 residues. The TCR originated in a man aged 35 to 55 in a cohort exposed to, infected with or recovered from COVID-19 (not recorded which). The material sequenced was PBMCs or T cells enriched from blood (not recorded which). The rearrangement links TRBV29-1 to TRBJ1-4; D is undetermined. CDR3 protein: CSVAVELGAEKLFF. The CDR3, as DNA: TGCAGCGTCGCCGTGGAGTTGGGTGCTGAAAAACTGTTTTTT.